These 16 T cell receptor beta chains were sequenced from one sample in a study of breast tumors, draining lymph nodes, adjacent tissues. Using its own MiXCR run on the multiplex PCR reads, TCRdb lists one record per CDR3 protein. The table has tens of thousands of distinct CDR3 sequences, roughly 32% seen once. Source material: breast tumor tissue. All receptors come from a female donor with breast cancer. Some clones in this sample may be carry-over from other donors' samples.

There are many counts of this clonotype. V usage is TRBV24-1 and J usage is TRBJ2-1, with 9 bases fitting TRBD1. Trimming cost V 1 base and J 7 bases; bases outside gene matches: 7. The CDR3 covers 16 residues. The germline V gene encodes CDR1 KGHDR and CDR2 SFDVKD. CDR3 in amino acids: CATSDFTGTGSNEQFF. CDR3 sequence (DNA): TGTGCCACCAGTGATTTTACCGGGACAGGGTCAAATGAGCAGTTCTTC.

The CDR3 loop is CASSFGRGLEKLFF. Here the CDR3 DNA reads TGTGCCAGCAGTTTTGGCAGGGGGCTGGAAAAACTGTTTTTT. The V and J genes are TRBV28 and TRBJ1-4; 8 positions agree with TRBD1. V trimming: 3 bases; J trimming: 8 bases; junction bases outside the gene matches: 5. Germline assignment: CDR1 MDHEN and CDR2 SYDVKM. The CDR3 is made up of 14 amino acids.

This chain joins TRBV15 and TRBJ1-1, with D maybe TRBD1 (5 bases). With 3 bases removed from V and 0 bases from J, the gap between germline ends came to 11 bases. Germline lookup yields CDR1 LNHNV and CDR2 YYDKDF (reference sequence). This CDR3 contains 15 residues. Here the CDR3 reads CATSRGRPMNTEAFF. For the CDR3, the DNA is TGTGCCACCAGCAGGGGACGTCCCATGAACACTGAAGCTTTCTTT.

This sequence joins TRBV25-1 and TRBJ1-1; possibly TRBD1 for D (6 bases). The CDR3 consists of 13 residues. V lost 5 bases and J lost 6, with 13 bases in between. Looked up from germline, CDR1 is MGHDK and CDR2 is SYGVNS. CDR3 bases: TGTGCCAGCAGTTTTGGGGGGCAGGCTGAAGCTTTCTTT. Encoded protein: CASSFGGQAEAFF.

In its sample, this clonotype was seen many times. This sequence joins TRBV19 and TRBJ1-5, with 8 bases identical to TRBD1. Looked up from germline, CDR1 is LNHDA and CDR2 is SQIVND (reference sequence). Trimming took 6 bases from V and 0 from J; bases not matched to a gene: 4. The CDR3 length is 15 residues. The CDR3 sequence is CASRETGDSNQPQHF. In DNA, the CDR3 is TGTGCCAGTAGAGAGACAGGGGATAGCAATCAGCCCCAGCATTTT.

By its share, this clonotype is medium-sized. The chain uses TRBV20-1 and TRBJ2-7; TRBD1 aligns across 9 bases. This CDR3 is built from 15 residues. Per the germline V gene, CDR1 is DFQATT and CDR2 is SNEGSKA (reference sequence). V dropped 5 bases and J dropped 6; count of bases not matched to a gene: 14. The CDR3 nucleotides read TGCAGTGCTTTCTCCCTGGGACAGGGATTTCGCGAGCAGTACTTC. This encodes CSAFSLGQGFREQYF.

The sample holds many counts of this clonotype. This chain uses TRBV24-1 with TRBJ2-1, with 7 bases identical to TRBD1. V gave up 3 bases and J gave up 5 bases; unmatched junction bases: 3. CDR1 KGHDR and CDR2 SFDVKD come from the germline V gene. The CDR3 spans 14 residues. The CDR3 DNA sequence: TGTGCCACCAGTGATACAGGGGTGGACAATGAGCAGTTCTTC. Protein sequence: CATSDTGVDNEQFF.

The chain employs TRBV6-1 and TRBJ2-1; no firm D call. CDR3 length: 13 residues. Germline CDR1 and CDR2: MNHNS and SASEGT. V lost 5 bases to trimming and J lost 4 bases, with 9 bases between them. The CDR3 region has the DNA TGTGCCAGCAGTTACGAGATATACAATGAGCAGTTCTTC. It specifies CASSYEIYNEQFF.

V usage is TRBV5-1 and J usage is TRBJ2-6; D remains unclear. Trimming stripped 2 bases from V and 0 bases from J, with 6 bases between. Germline V gene sequence: CDR1 SGHRS, CDR2 YFSETQ. This CDR3 contains 15 residues. The CDR3 region is CASSFPNSGANVLTF. DNA for the CDR3: TGCGCCAGCAGCTTCCCGAACTCTGGGGCCAACGTCCTGACTTTC.

By sample fraction, this clonotype is medium-sized (0.01 to 0.1%). The rearrangement links TRBV6-2 or TRBV6-3 to TRBJ1-6; TRBD1 aligns across 9 bases. Germline V lookup: CDR1 MNHEY, CDR2 SVGEGT. The CDR3 sequence is 13 residues long. V was pared by 6 bases and J by 9 bases, with 3 bases of the junction left unmatched. In DNA, the CDR3 is TGTGCCAGCAGGGACAGGGGATTTTCACCCCTCCACTTT. Protein product: CASRDRGFSPLHF.

The chain carries TRBV6-5 and TRBJ2-7; tentatively, D is TRBD1 (5 bases). This CDR3 has 14 amino acids. Germline CDR1 and CDR2: MNHEY and SVGAGI. V dropped 4 bases and J dropped 5 bases, with 15 bases sitting between them. This chain's CDR3 is CASSSQAGWNEQYF. The CDR3 DNA reads TGTGCCAGCAGTTCTCAGGCAGGGTGGAACGAGCAGTACTTC.

This clonotype was seen many times. The rearrangement links TRBV6-1 to TRBJ2-1, with 7 bases identical to TRBD2. The CDR3 runs 15 residues. V was clipped by 3 bases and J by 3 bases; unmatched bases: 5. CDR1 is MNHNS and CDR2 is SASEGT in the germline V gene. The CDR3 here is CASSDLGRDYNEQFF. The CDR3 region has the DNA TGTGCCAGCAGTGACTTGGGGAGGGACTACAATGAGCAGTTCTTC.

The rearrangement links TRBV20-1 to TRBJ2-3; D assignment may be TRBD1 or TRBD2 (6 bases each). Germline V CDR1 and CDR2: DFQATT, SNEGSKA (reference sequence). The CDR3 spans 18 residues. V shed 2 bases and J shed 0 bases, with 21 bases lying between them. The CDR3 nucleotides read TGCAGTGCTAGAAGGGGGATGGGGTGGCGGGGTAGCACAGATACGCAGTATTTT. It encodes CSARRGMGWRGSTDTQYF.

In its sample, this clonotype was seen many times. The CDR3 here is CASKKRSTSAWADTQYF. The CDR3 DNA reads as TGCGCCAGCAAAAAGCGTTCGACTAGCGCCTGGGCAGATACGCAGTATTTT. V is TRBV10-1 and J is TRBJ2-3; the match to TRBD2 covers 8 bases. The V gene's germline CDR1 is WNHNN and CDR2 SYGVQD (reference sequence). CDR3 size: 17 residues. The trim removed 7 bases at V and 4 bases at J, leaving 16 bases unmatched.

This clonotype was seen repeatedly, ten times or more. This chain connects TRBV24-1 to TRBJ1-2; D possibly corresponds to TRBD1 (5 bases). CDR1 and CDR2 (germline): KGHDR, SFDVKD. CDR3 length equals 13 residues. Trimming took off 4 bases at V and 8 bases at J, with 13 bases between the two ends. CDR3: CATSDPGIGGYTF. The CDR3, as DNA: TGTGCCACCAGTGACCCAGGGATCGGCGGCTACACCTTC.

This chain joins TRBV11-3 and TRBJ2-3, with TRBD1 as a possible D gene (6 bases). CDR1 SGHNT and CDR2 YENEEA come from the germline V gene. With 4 bases removed from V and 2 bases from J, the gap between germline ends came to 13 bases. The CDR3 sequence is 15 residues long. The chain's CDR3 is CASSYQGLDTDTQYF. The CDR3 bases are TGTGCCAGCAGCTATCAGGGGCTCGACACAGATACGCAGTATTTT.